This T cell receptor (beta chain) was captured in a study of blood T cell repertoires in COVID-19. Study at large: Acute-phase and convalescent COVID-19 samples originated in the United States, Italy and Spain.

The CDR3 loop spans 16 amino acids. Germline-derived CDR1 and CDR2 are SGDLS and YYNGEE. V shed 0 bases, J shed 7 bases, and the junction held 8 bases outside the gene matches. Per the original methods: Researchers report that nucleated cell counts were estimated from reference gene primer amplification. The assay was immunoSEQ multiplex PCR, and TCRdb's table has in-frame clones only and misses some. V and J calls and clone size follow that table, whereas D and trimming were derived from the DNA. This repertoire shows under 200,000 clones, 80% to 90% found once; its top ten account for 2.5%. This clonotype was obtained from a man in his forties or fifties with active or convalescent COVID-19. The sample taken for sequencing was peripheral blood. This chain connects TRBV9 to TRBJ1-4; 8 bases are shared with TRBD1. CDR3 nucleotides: TGTGCCAGCAGCGTAGCGCCAGGGACAGGTGGTGAAAAACTGTTTTTT. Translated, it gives CASSVAPGTGGEKLFF.